This record covers a single TCR beta chain. The data were taken from a study of blood T cell repertoires in COVID-19. Across the study: Samples came from the United States, Italy and Spain, spanning acute and convalescent COVID-19. The analysed material was cDNA or gDNA that came from T cells, B-cell-depleted T cells, or PBMCs.

Original processing methods: How many nucleated cells were present was estimated from reference gene primer amplification. The method was immunoSEQ multiplex PCR; TCRdb's version includes in-frame clones alone and lacks a portion of them. That table gives V, J and clone size, and the DNA gave D and trimming. In the table there are 200,000 to 250,000 clones, 89% of which are singletons. CDR1 and CDR2 (germline): LNHNV, YYDKDF (reference sequence). This CDR3 has 15 amino acids. Between the trimmed V and J ends, which lost 1 base and 0 bases, there was a span of 9 bases. Sequencing was carried out using peripheral blood. The chain is built from TRBV15 and TRBJ2-5; tentatively, D is TRBD1 (5 bases). This TCR derives from a man in his 60s who had recovered from COVID-19. In DNA, the CDR3 is TGTGCCACCAGCAGAGGGACATCGTACCAAGAGACCCAGTACTTC. Amino acid sequence: CATSRGTSYQETQYF.